The 21 T cell receptor beta chains listed next were all sequenced from one sample in a study of blood T cell repertoires in COVID-19. TCRdb keeps only in-frame clones here, not all; method: immunoSEQ multiplex PCR. Here the sample spans some 85,000 clones, roughly nine tenths being singletons. The sequenced sample consisted of peripheral blood. The origin of the receptors is a man between 50 and 59 years old with acute or convalescent COVID-19.

This clone was seen just once. CDR3 region: CASVAGGPQETQYF. Written as DNA, the CDR3 is TGTGCCAGCGTGGCGGGCGGGCCCCAAGAGACCCAGTACTTC. V usage is TRBV28 and J usage is TRBJ2-5; maybe TRBD2 (5 bases). The CDR3 spans 14 residues. Deletions cut 8 bases from V and 1 base from J, with 14 bases between. Germline V lookup: CDR1 MDHEN, CDR2 SYDVKM.

This clone occurred a few times. The V gene is TRBV11-3, the J gene TRBJ2-1; the D gene is possibly TRBD2 (5 bases). Trimming cost V 1 base and J 9 bases, with 13 bases left between them. The CDR3 sequence is 14 residues long. CDR1 and CDR2 from the germline V gene are SGHNT and YENEEA. CDR3 nucleotide sequence: TGTGCCAGCAGCTTAGTTCCGTCGGCGGGTGAGCAGTTCTTC. Residues: CASSLVPSAGEQFF.

This chain joins TRBV7-2 and TRBJ2-1; 10 nucleotides agree with TRBD1. CDR3 length: 14 amino acids. The V gene's germline CDR1 is SGHTA and CDR2 FQGNSA. The V gene end was trimmed by 5 bases and the J gene end by 8 bases; junction bases not matched to a gene: 6. The CDR3 DNA is TGTGCCAGCAGCACCCGGGACAGGGGACATGAGCAGTTCTTC. Translated: CASSTRDRGHEQFF.

J is TRBJ2-2 and V is TRBV11-2, with 7 bases fitting TRBD1. CDR3 length: 14 residues. Trimming at V came to 5 bases and at J to 5 bases, leaving 5 bases not matched to a gene. Germline loops: CDR1 SGHAT, CDR2 FQNNGV. The chain's CDR3 is CASSPRQGTGELFF. The DNA of the CDR3 is TGTGCCAGCAGCCCTAGACAGGGTACCGGGGAGCTGTTTTTT.

The chain employs TRBV3-1 (or the pseudogene TRBV3-2) and TRBJ2-3; a possible D gene is TRBD2 (5 bases). The CDR3 has 13 residues. V gave up 2 bases and J gave up 4 bases, with 7 bases separating them. Germline V lookup: CDR1 LGHDT, CDR2 YNNKEL (reference sequence). The CDR3 coding sequence is TGTGCCAGCAGCCAATGGAGGTCAGATACGCAGTATTTT. Its translation is CASSQWRSDTQYF.

The chain uses TRBV18 and TRBJ1-1; D is unclear. Trimming cost V 3 bases and J 3 bases, with 8 bases left between them. From germline, CDR1 is KGHSH and CDR2 LQKENI. This CDR3 is built from 13 residues. This CDR3 is CASSPSEDTEAFF. Written as DNA, the CDR3 is TGTGCCAGCTCACCGAGTGAGGACACTGAAGCTTTCTTT.

This clone appeared a few times. Other DNA sequences of this sample code for an identical CDR3. The chain employs TRBV14 and TRBJ1-3; D gene ambiguous. V gave up 0 bases and J gave up 4 bases, with 7 bases separating them. This CDR3 contains 14 residues. The V gene's germline CDR1 is SGHDN and CDR2 FVKESK. The CDR3 bases are TGTGCCAGCAGCCAAGATCTACGGGGAAACACCATATATTTT. The encoded protein is CASSQDLRGNTIYF.

V gene TRBV12-3 or TRBV12-4 combines with J gene TRBJ1-1; the match to TRBD1 covers 8 bases. The CDR3 totals 13 residues. With 7 bases clipped from V and 3 bases from J, the junction kept 4 bases outside the gene matches. The CDR3 coding sequence is TGTGCCAGCACCAGGGGGCGCGACACTGAAGCTTTCTTT. Residues: CASTRGRDTEAFF.

The CDR3 reads CASSVEDRGESPLHF. The CDR3 coding sequence is TGTGCCAGCAGCGTAGAGGACAGGGGAGAATCACCCCTCCACTTT. The chain uses TRBV9 and TRBJ1-6, with 9 positions matching TRBD1. This CDR3 contains 15 residues. Trimming at V came to 0 bases and at J to 10 bases, leaving 5 bases not matched to a gene. CDR1 is SGDLS and CDR2 is YYNGEE in the germline V gene.

CDR3: CASSQVGAGQGFF. The DNA of the CDR3 is TGCGCCAGCAGCCAAGTGGGGGCGGGTCAGGGGTTCTTC. This sequence joins TRBV4-1 and TRBJ2-1; D possibly corresponds to TRBD1 (6 bases). The CDR3 contains 13 residues. V was shortened by 1 base and J by 15 bases, with 16 bases between the two germline ends. Germline V gene data show CDR1 as MGHRA and CDR2 as YSYEKL.

J is TRBJ1-2 and V is TRBV5-1; TRBD1 might be the D (5 bases). This CDR3 has 16 residues. From germline, CDR1 is SGHRS and CDR2 YFSETQ. V was shortened by 0 bases and J by 1 base, with 13 bases between the two germline ends. In nucleotides, the CDR3 is TGCGCCAGCAGCTTGGTAGGCAGGGAGGGTAACTATGGCTACACCTTC. Protein: CASSLVGREGNYGYTF. Full variable domain (outside the CDR3, taken from reference TRBV5-1 and TRBJ1-2): KAGVTQTPRYLIKTRGQQVTLSCSPISGHRSVSWYQQTPGQGLQFLFEYFSETQRNKGNFPGRFSGRQFSNSRSEMNVSTLELGDSALYLCASSLVGREGNYGYTFGSGTRLTVV.

V and J are TRBV16 and TRBJ2-5; D is uncertain. CDR1 is KGHSY and CDR2 is FQNENV in the germline V gene. This CDR3 is 13 amino acids long. The V end lost 2 bases, the J end lost 5 bases, and 9 bases lay between the germline ends. CDR3 sequence reads: CASSQNPEETQYF. The CDR3 DNA sequence: TGTGCCAGCAGCCAAAACCCGGAGGAGACCCAGTACTTC.

The rearrangement links TRBV3-1 (or the pseudogene TRBV3-2) to TRBJ2-5; 15 positions match TRBD2. Germline CDR1 is LGHDT and CDR2 is YNNKEL (reference sequence). The V gene end was trimmed by 6 bases and the J gene end by 5 bases; junction bases not matched to a gene: 7. There are 16 residues in the CDR3. The CDR3 DNA is TGTGCCAGCAGAAGCAGGACTAGCGGGGGGGTCGAGACCCAGTACTTC. Translation gives CASRSRTSGGVETQYF.

The V call is TRBV7-2, the J call TRBJ1-5; the D gene is possibly TRBD1 (5 bases). The CDR3 consists of 14 residues. Trimming pared 5 bases from V and 5 bases from J, leaving 13 bases between. Germline CDR1 reads SGHTA; CDR2 reads FQGNSA. In DNA form, the CDR3 reads TGTGCCAGCAGCCCCCGAACAGGCGATCAGCCCCAGCATTTT. This gives the protein CASSPRTGDQPQHF.

The chain is built from TRBV23-1 and TRBJ1-5; weak D call: TRBD1 (5 bases). TRBV23-1 is recorded as an ORF, its role being uncertain. This CDR3 has 14 amino acids. The germline V and J ends were trimmed by 4 bases and 6 bases, with 13 bases remaining between them. The CDR3 sequence: CASSRGRRGQPQHF. The CDR3 DNA sequence: TGCGCCAGCAGTCGGGGCCGTAGGGGTCAGCCCCAGCATTTT.

The chain uses TRBV5-8 and TRBJ2-2; D may be TRBD2 (6 bases). The V and J ends lost 4 bases and 1 base respectively, with 11 bases between them. CDR3 length: 15 residues. Germline V CDR1 and CDR2: SGHTS, YDEGEE. The CDR3 loop is CASSAGTVNTGELFF. CDR3 DNA: TGTGCCAGCAGCGCCGGGACTGTGAACACCGGGGAGCTGTTTTTT.

The rearrangement uses TRBV5-6 and TRBJ2-5; the D gene is possibly TRBD1 (5 bases). Germline CDR1 reads SGHDT; CDR2 reads YYEEEE. The CDR3 runs 14 residues. The germline V and J ends were trimmed by 4 bases and 7 bases, with 17 bases remaining between them. This chain's CDR3 is CASSPDSSRGTQYF. In DNA form, the CDR3 reads TGTGCCAGCAGCCCAGACAGCTCTCGCGGGACCCAGTACTTC.

The chain has TRBV3-1 (or the pseudogene TRBV3-2) and TRBJ2-1; TRBD1 agrees at 11 bases. The germline V gene encodes CDR1 LGHDT and CDR2 YNNKEL (reference sequence). Trimming at V came to 0 bases and at J to 3 bases, leaving 10 bases not matched to a gene. The CDR3 contains 19 residues. DNA for the CDR3: TGTGCCAGCAGCCAAGAATTTTCGTGGGGACAGGGGGTCTACAATGAGCAGTTCTTC. The encoded protein is CASSQEFSWGQGVYNEQFF.

The J gene is TRBJ2-5, the V gene TRBV28; no reliable D call. The CDR3 totals 15 residues. Trimming left V 5 bases short and J 2 bases short, with 15 bases between. Germline V gene data show CDR1 as MDHEN and CDR2 as SYDVKM. CDR3 coding DNA: TGTGCCAGCAGTCCCCCAGGTCCTGGGCAAGAGACCCAGTACTTC. Translation gives CASSPPGPGQETQYF.

V usage is TRBV4-1 and J usage is TRBJ2-3, with 8 bases matching TRBD2. Losses at the gene ends were 2 bases for V and 3 bases for J; bases not matched to a gene: 16. CDR1 is MGHRA and CDR2 is YSYEKL in the germline V gene. The CDR3 contains 19 residues. The CDR3: CASSQIFMWERGLTDTQYF. CDR3 DNA: TGCGCCAGCAGCCAAATTTTTATGTGGGAGCGGGGGTTGACAGATACGCAGTATTTT.

The rearrangement uses TRBV5-1 and TRBJ2-3; TRBD2 matches 10 bases. The CDR3 runs to 15 residues. Germline CDR1 reads SGHRS; CDR2 reads YFSETQ. V gave up 4 bases and J gave up 2 bases; unmatched junction bases: 4. Here the CDR3 reads CASSGSGGTTDTQYF. In DNA form, the CDR3 reads TGCGCCAGCAGCGGTAGCGGGGGGACCACAGATACGCAGTATTTT.